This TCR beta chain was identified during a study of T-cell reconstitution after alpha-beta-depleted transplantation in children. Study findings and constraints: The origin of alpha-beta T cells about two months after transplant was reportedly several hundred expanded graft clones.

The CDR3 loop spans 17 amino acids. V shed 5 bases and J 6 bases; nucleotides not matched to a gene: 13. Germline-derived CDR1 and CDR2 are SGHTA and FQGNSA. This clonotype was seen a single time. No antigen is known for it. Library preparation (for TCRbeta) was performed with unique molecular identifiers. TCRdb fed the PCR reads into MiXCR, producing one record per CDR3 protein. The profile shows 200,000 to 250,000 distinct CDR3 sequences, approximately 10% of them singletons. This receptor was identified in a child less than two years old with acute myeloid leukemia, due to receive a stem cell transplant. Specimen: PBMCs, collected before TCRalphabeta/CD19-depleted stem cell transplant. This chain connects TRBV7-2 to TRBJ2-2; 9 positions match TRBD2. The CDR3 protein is CASSLHSSGNLAGELFF. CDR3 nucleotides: TGTGCCAGCAGCCTGCACTCTAGCGGGAATCTAGCCGGGGAGCTGTTTTTT.